Shown below are 2 T cell receptor beta chains from a single sample sequenced in a study of blood T cell repertoires in COVID-19 (dated by TCRdb to 2020 to 2022). Library preparation was by the immunoSEQ multiplex PCR assay. Entries here come from immuneACCESS through TCRdb and include only in-frame sequences with V and J called. Some clones fail to appear in such tables; in the studies checked, an unresolved V gene covers under half of the shortfall, and the cause of the remainder is unknown. For this sample the table gives some 260,000 clones, of which 70% to 90% were detected only once. The biggest ten clones account for approximately 1.6% of the sample. The specimen sequenced was PBMCs or T cells enriched from blood (not recorded which). The receptor source for this set is a man between 40 and 49 years old who had recovered from COVID-19.

The chain carries TRBV10-3 and TRBJ2-5; no definite D call. V lost 4 bases and J 2 bases, leaving 5 bases between the germline ends. This CDR3 is 12 amino acids long. In germline, CDR1 is ENHRY, CDR2 SYGVKD. The CDR3: CAISGGQETQYF. For the CDR3, the DNA is TGTGCCATCAGTGGAGGACAAGAGACCCAGTACTTC.

In its sample, this clone was seen a few times. This chain links TRBV10-3 with TRBJ1-2, with 9 bases identical to TRBD1. The V and J ends lost 6 bases and 2 bases, in that order; junction bases with no gene match: 7. The CDR3 is 15 residues long. Per the germline V gene, CDR1 is ENHRY and CDR2 is SYGVKD. This chain's CDR3 is CAISSPGQGNYGYTF. In DNA form, the CDR3 reads TGTGCCATCAGCTCCCCCGGACAGGGGAACTATGGCTACACCTTC.